The entry that follows covers one T cell receptor beta chain sequence. Its matching antigen is unknown. This CDR3 comprises 17 residues. Losses at the gene ends were 5 bases for V and 0 bases for J; bases not matched to a gene: 9. Germline V CDR1 and CDR2: SGHVS, FNYEAQ. Time point defined: cycle 4 day 1 (C4D1), after less than seven weeks of nivolumab. Each and every patient relapsed after autologous stem cell transplantation, and patients got differing brentuximab vedotin exposure. The data were taken from a study of PD-1 blockade in classical Hodgkin lymphoma. Assay: immunoSEQ multiplex PCR; the TCRdb copy retains only in-frame clones and omits some. In the table there are 3,000 to 4,000 clones, under 80% of which are singletons. Study-level findings and limits: Reported baseline diversity: healthy donors highest, relapsed/refractory patients lowest.

The sequenced sample was peripheral blood mononuclear cells (PBMCs), obtained before the fourth cycle of nivolumab. This chain joins TRBV7-6 and TRBJ1-5; 8 bases map to TRBD1. The receptor's source is a human donor with classical Hodgkin lymphoma. The CDR3 loop reads CASSPGQGSYSNQPQHF. In DNA, the CDR3 is TGTGCCAGCAGCCCCGGACAGGGTTCGTATAGCAATCAGCCCCAGCATTTT. Filled out from reference TRBV7-6 and TRBJ1-5, the complete variable domain reads GAGVSQSPRYKVTKRGQDVALRCDPISGHVSLYWYRQALGQGPEFLTYFNYEAQQDKSGLPNDRFSAERPEGSISTLTIQRTEQRDSAMYRCASSPGQGSYSNQPQHFGDGTRLSIL.